The clone carrying this T cell receptor beta chain is a singleton in its sample. These data originate in a study of radiotherapy plus CTLA-4 blockade in lung cancer. The CDR3 has 14 amino acids. V lost 3 bases, J lost 0 bases, and 8 bases lay in between. Per germline, CDR1 KGHSH and CDR2 LQKENI. Method: immunoSEQ multiplex PCR; TCRdb's copy keeps in-frame clones and lacks some. The table records more than 50,000 clones, approximately 79% of them present only once. This specimen was peripheral blood, taken from a patient treated with radiotherapy plus ipilimumab. This TCR was recovered from a human donor with non-small cell lung cancer who had a complete response to radiotherapy plus ipilimumab. The V call is TRBV18, the J call TRBJ1-2, with D hard to call. As DNA, the CDR3 is TGTGCCAGCTCACCTGGAGGCTCTAACTATGGCTACACCTTC. Its translation: CASSPGGSNYGYTF. The variable domain in full, completed from reference TRBV18 and TRBJ1-2, reads NAGVMQNPRHLVRRRGQEARLRCSPMKGHSHVYWYRQLPEEGLKFMVYLQKENIIDESGMPKERFSAEFPKEGPSILRIQQVVRGDSAAYFCASSPGGSNYGYTFGSGTRLTVV.